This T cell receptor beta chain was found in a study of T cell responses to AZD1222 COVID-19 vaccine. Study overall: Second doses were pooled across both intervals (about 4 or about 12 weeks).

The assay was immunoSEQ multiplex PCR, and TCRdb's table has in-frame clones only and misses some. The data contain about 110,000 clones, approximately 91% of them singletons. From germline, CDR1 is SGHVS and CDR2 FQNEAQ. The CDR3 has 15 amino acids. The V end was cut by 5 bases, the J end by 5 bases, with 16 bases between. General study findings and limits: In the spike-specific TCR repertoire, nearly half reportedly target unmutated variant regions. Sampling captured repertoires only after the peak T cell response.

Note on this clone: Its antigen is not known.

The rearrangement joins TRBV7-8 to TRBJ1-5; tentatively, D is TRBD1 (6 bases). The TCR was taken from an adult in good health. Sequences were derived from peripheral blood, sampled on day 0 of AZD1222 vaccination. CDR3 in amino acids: CASSRITGPDQPQHF. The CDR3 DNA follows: TGTGCCAGCAGCCGAATAACAGGGCCCGATCAGCCCCAGCATTTT.